Described below is a single TCR beta chain sequence and its context. J was trimmed by 4 bases and V by 4 bases; bases with no gene match: 8. The CDR3 totals 15 residues. Germline CDR1 is ENHRY and CDR2 is SYGVKD. This sample is drawn from a study of blood T cell repertoires in COVID-19. Study-level background: In each case, the material was cDNA or gDNA derived from T cells, B-cell-depleted T cells, or PBMCs.

In the source study's methods: The assay estimated nucleated cells by amplifying reference gene primers. Profiled with immunoSEQ multiplex PCR; TCRdb holds only in-frame clones, not every one. That table is the source of V, J and clone size, and D and trimming were worked out from the DNA. The sample lists 200,000 to 250,000 clones; almost 90% were seen once. The clonotype was recovered from a man under 40 who had been exposed to COVID-19. V is TRBV10-3 and J is TRBJ2-3; 7 bases agree with TRBD1. The sequencing input was PBMCs or T cells enriched from blood (not recorded which). The CDR3 loop is CAISVTGRQADTQYF. The CDR3 DNA sequence: TGTGCCATCAGTGTGACAGGGAGACAGGCAGATACGCAGTATTTT.